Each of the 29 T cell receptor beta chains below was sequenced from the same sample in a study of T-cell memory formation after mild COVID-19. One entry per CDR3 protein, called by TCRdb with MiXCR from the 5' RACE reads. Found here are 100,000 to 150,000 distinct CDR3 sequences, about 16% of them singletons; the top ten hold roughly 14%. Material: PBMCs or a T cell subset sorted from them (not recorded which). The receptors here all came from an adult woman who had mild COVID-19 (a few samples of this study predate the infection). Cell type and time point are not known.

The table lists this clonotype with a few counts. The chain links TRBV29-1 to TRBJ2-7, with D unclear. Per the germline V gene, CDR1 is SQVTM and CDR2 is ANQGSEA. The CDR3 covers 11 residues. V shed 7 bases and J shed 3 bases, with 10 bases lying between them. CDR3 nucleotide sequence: TGCAGCGGCGAGTTAGGCTACGAGCAGTACTTC. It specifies CSGELGYEQYF.

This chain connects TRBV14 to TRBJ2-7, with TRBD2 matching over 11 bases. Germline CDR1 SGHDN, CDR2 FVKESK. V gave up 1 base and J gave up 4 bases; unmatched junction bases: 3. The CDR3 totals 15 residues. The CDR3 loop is CASSQATSGIYEQYF. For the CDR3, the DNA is TGTGCCAGCAGCCAAGCGACTAGCGGGATTTACGAGCAGTACTTC.

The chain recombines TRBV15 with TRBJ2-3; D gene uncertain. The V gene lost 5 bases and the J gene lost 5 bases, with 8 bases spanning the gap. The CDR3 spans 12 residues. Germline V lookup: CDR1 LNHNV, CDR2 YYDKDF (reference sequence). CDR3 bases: TGTGCCACCAGCTCCCTCGAAGATACGCAGTATTTT. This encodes CATSSLEDTQYF.

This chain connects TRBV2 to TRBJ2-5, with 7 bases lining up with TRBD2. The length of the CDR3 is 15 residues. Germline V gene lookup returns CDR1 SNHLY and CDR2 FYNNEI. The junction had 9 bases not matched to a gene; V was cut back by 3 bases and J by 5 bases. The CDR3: CASSDVASGGETQYF. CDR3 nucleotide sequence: TGTGCCAGCAGTGACGTGGCTAGCGGTGGGGAGACCCAGTACTTC.

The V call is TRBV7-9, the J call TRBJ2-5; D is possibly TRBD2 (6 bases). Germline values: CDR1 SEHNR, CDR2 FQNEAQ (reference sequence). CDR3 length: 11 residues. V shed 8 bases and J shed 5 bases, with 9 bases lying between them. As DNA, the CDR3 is TGTGCCAGCGTTGGAGGGGAGACCCAGTACTTC. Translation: CASVGGETQYF.

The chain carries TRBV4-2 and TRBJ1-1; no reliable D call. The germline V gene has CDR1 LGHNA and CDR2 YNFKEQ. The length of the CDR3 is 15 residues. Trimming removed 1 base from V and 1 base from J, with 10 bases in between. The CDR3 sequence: CASSQVSDRNTEAFF. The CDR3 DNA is TGTGCCAGCAGCCAAGTGTCAGATAGGAACACTGAAGCTTTCTTT.

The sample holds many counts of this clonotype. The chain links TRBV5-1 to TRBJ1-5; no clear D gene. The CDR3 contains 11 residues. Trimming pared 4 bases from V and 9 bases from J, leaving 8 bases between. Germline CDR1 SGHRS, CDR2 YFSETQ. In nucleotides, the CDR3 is TGCGCCAGCAGCCCCTGTGGGCCCCAGCATTTT. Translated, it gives CASSPCGPQHF. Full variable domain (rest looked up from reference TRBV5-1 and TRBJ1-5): KAGVTQTPRYLIKTRGQQVTLSCSPISGHRSVSWYQQTPGQGLQFLFEYFSETQRNKGNFPGRFSGRQFSNSRSEMNVSTLELGDSALYLCASSPCGPQHFGDGTRLSIL.

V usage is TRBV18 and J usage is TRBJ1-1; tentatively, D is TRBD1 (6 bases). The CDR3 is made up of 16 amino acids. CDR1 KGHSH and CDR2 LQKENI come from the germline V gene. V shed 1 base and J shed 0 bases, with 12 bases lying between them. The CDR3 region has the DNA TGTGCCAGCTCACCACTTACAGGGAACATGAACACTGAAGCTTTCTTT. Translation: CASSPLTGNMNTEAFF.

This CDR3 reads CASSQPGQGVYEQYF. The CDR3 region has the DNA TGTGCCAGCAGCCAACCGGGACAGGGGGTCTACGAGCAGTACTTC. The chain is built from TRBV3-1 and TRBJ2-7; 11 bases agree with TRBD1. The CDR3 is made up of 15 amino acids. The V and J ends lost 2 bases and 3 bases, in that order; junction bases with no gene match: 3. CDR1 and CDR2 (germline): LGHDT, YNNKEL (reference sequence).

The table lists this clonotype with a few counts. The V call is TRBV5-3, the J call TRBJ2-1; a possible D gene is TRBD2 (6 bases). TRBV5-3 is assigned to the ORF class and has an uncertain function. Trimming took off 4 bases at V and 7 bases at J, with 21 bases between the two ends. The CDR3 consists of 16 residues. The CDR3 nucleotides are TGTGCCAGAAGCCTAGAGTCAGCGGGCGTGGATAATGAGCAGTTCTTC. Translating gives CARSLESAGVDNEQFF.

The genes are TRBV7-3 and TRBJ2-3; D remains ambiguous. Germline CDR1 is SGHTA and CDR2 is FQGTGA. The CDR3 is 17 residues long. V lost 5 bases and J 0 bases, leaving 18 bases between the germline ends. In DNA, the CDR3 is TGTGCCAGCAGCCGTACCCCGGTGGCGCGCAGCACAGATACGCAGTATTTT. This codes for CASSRTPVARSTDTQYF.

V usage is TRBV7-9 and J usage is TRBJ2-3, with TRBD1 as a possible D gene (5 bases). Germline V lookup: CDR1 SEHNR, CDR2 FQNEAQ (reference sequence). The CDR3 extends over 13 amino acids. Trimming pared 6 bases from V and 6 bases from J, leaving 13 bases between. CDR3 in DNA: TGTGCCAGCAGGCCTATGGGGCCCGATACGCAGTATTTT. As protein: CASRPMGPDTQYF.

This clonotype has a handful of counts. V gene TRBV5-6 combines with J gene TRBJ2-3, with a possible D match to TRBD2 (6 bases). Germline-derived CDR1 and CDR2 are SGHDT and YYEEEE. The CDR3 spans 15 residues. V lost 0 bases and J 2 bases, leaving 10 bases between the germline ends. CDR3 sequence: CASSLAGLLTDTQYF. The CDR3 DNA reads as TGTGCCAGCAGCTTGGCGGGACTTCTCACAGATACGCAGTATTTT.

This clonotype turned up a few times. The CDR3 protein is CAWSLGAGNGYTF. The CDR3 region has the DNA TGTGCCTGGAGTCTCGGGGCAGGGAATGGCTACACCTTC. V gene TRBV30 combines with J gene TRBJ1-2, with a weak D call TRBD1 (5 bases). Trimming pared 2 bases from V and 6 bases from J, leaving 13 bases between. Per the germline V gene, CDR1 is GTSNPN and CDR2 is SVGIG (reference sequence). This CDR3 contains 13 residues.

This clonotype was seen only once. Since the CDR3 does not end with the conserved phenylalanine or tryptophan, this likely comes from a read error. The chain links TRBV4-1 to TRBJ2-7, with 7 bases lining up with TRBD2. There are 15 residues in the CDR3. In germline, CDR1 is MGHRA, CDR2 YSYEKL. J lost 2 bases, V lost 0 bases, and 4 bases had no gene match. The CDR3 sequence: CASSQERESPYEQYL. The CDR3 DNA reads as TGCGCCAGCAGCCAAGAGCGGGAGAGTCCCTACGAGCAGTACTTA.

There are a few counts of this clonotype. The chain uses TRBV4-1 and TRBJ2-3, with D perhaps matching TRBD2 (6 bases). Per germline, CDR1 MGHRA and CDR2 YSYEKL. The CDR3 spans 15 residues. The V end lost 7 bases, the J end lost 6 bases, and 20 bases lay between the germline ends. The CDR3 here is CASKRSSGEEDTQYF. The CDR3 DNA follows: TGCGCCAGCAAGCGTAGCTCGGGGGAGGAGGATACGCAGTATTTT.

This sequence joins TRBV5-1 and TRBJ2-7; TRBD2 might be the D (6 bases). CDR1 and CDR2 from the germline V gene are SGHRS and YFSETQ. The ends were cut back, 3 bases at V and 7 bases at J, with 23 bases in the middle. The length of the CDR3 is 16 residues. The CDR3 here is CASSSYSGTLFGEQYF. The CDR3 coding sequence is TGCGCCAGCAGCTCTTACTCAGGGACTTTGTTTGGGGAGCAGTACTTC.

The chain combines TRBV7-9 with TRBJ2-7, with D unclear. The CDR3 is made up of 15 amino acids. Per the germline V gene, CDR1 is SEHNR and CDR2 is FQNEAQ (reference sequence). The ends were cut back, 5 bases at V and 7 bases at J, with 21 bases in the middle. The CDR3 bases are TGTGCCAGCAGCCCTTATGCCAGGAGTCGTGAAGAGCAGTACTTC. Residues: CASSPYARSREEQYF.

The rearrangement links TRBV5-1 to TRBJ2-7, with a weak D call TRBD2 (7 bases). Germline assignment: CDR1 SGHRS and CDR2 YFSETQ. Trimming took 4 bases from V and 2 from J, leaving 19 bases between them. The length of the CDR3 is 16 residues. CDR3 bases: TGCGCCAGCAGCCCCCTGGAGGGCGGGGGCCCCTACGAGCAGTACTTC. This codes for CASSPLEGGGPYEQYF.

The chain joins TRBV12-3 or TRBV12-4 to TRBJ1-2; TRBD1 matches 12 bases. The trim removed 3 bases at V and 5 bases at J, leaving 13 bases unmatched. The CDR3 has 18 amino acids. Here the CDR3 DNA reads TGTGCCAGCAGTTTGGCCGGGGGACAGGGGGCCTTGGGTTATGGCTACACCTTC. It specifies CASSLAGGQGALGYGYTF.

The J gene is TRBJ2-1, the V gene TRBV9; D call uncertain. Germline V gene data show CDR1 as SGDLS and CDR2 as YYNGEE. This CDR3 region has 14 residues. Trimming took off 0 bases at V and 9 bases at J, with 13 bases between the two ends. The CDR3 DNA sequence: TGTGCCAGCAGCGTAGATTTCCGCTCCGGTGAGCAGTTCTTC. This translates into CASSVDFRSGEQFF.

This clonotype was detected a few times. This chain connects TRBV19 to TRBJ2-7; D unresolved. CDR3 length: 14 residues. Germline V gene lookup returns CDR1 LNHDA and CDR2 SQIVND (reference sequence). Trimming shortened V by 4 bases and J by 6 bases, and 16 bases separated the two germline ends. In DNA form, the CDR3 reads TGTGCCAGTAGTAGGATCGATTCGGTAGGCGAGCAGTACTTC. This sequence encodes CASSRIDSVGEQYF. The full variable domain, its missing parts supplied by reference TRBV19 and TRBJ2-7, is DGGITQSPKYLFRKEGQNVTLSCEQNLNHDAMYWYRQDPGQGLRLIYYSQIVNDFQKGDIAEGYSVSREKKESFPLTVTSAQKNPTAFYLCASSRIDSVGEQYFGPGTRLTVT.

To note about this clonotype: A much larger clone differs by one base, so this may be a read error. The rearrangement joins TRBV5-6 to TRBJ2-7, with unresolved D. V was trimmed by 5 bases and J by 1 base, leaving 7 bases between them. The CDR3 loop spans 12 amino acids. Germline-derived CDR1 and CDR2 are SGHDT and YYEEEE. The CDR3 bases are TGTGCCAGCAGATATGGATCCTACGAGCAGTACTTC. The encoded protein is CASRYGSYEQYF.

The DNA of the CDR3 is TGTGCCAGCAGCCGGATCGGGGGGTACAATGAGCAGTTCTTC. Its translation: CASSRIGGYNEQFF. The chain is built from TRBV6-5 and TRBJ2-1; TRBD2 matches at 7 bases. V lost 6 bases, J lost 4 bases, and 6 bases stayed unmatched. Germline V CDR1 and CDR2: MNHEY, SVGAGI. The CDR3 runs to 14 residues.

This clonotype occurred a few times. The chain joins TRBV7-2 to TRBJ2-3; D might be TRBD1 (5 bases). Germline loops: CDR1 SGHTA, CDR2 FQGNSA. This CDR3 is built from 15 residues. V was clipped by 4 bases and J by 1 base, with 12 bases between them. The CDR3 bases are TGTGCCAGCAGCTCGACAGTGTTTCGCACAGATACGCAGTATTTT. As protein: CASSSTVFRTDTQYF.

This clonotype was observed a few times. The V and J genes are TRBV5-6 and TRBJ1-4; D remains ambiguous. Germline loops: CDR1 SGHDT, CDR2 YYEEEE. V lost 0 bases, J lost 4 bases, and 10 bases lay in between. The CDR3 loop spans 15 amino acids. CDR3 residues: CASSLGQPYNEKLFF. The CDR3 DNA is TGTGCCAGCAGCTTGGGGCAGCCATATAATGAAAAACTGTTTTTT.

The CDR3 nucleotides read TGCAGTGCTAGAGGTGGGGGGCCAGCTTTCTTT. Protein: CSARGGGPAFF. The chain uses TRBV20-1 and TRBJ1-1; weak D call: TRBD1 (6 bases). V was clipped by 1 base and J by 10 bases, with 10 bases between them. Germline V CDR1 and CDR2: DFQATT, SNEGSKA (reference sequence). The CDR3 is 11 amino acids.

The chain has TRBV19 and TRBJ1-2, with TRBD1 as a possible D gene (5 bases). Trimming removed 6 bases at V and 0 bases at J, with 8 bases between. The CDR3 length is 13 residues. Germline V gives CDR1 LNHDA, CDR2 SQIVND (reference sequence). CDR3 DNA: TGTGCCAGTAGCCTGACAGCTAACTATGGCTACACCTTC. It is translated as CASSLTANYGYTF.

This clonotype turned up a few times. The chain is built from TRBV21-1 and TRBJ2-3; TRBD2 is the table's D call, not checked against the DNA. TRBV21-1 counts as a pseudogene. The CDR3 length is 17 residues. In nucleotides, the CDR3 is TGTGCCAGCAGCAAAGCTAGCCCGGGAGGGCTCACAGATACGCAGTATTTT. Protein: CASSKASPGGLTDTQYF.